Detailed here is one T cell receptor beta chain. Its antigen is not identified. Generated by immunoSEQ multiplex PCR, the TCRdb table keeps only in-frame clones and is missing some. This sample has 11,000 to 15,000 clones, with approximately 70% found just once. These data originate in a study of radiotherapy plus CTLA-4 blockade in lung cancer. The wider study: Objective responses were seen in 18% of patients, disease control in approximately 30%.

Study observations and caveats: Together with interferon-beta, which increased in serum after radiation, early dynamic changes in blood T cell clones were reportedly the best predictors of response. TCR clones of tumor origin grew in blood after radiotherapy plus ipilimumab.

The origin of this receptor is a human donor with non-small cell lung cancer whose response to radiotherapy plus ipilimumab could not be evaluated. The sample was peripheral blood, taken from a patient treated with radiotherapy plus ipilimumab.

CDR3 coding DNA: TGTGCCAGCAGCGCCCGGGGCTACACCTTC. This sequence encodes CASSARGYTF. V is TRBV9 and J is TRBJ1-2; D not certain. With 3 bases removed from V and 8 bases from J, the gap between germline ends came to 5 bases. The CDR3 consists of 10 residues. Germline loops: CDR1 SGDLS, CDR2 YYNGEE.